Shown below are 9 T cell receptor beta chains from a single sample sequenced in a study of CD8+CD57+ T cells in acquired aplastic anemia. Genomic DNA templated the TCR beta VDJ and CDR3 profiling. TCRdb passed the reads through MiXCR, listing each CDR3 protein once. The sample has more than 100,000 distinct CDR3 sequences; about 48% are singletons. The sequenced sample was sorted CD4+, CD8+, or CD8+CD57+ T cells (not recorded which) from PBMCs. All receptors derive from a human donor in good health, serving as a control.

This clonotype was observed at least ten times. This sequence joins TRBV9 and TRBJ1-2; D might be TRBD1 (5 bases). The germline V and J ends were trimmed by 3 bases and 8 bases, with 17 bases remaining between them. The CDR3 totals 14 residues. Germline V gives CDR1 SGDLS, CDR2 YYNGEE. The CDR3 coding sequence is TGTGCCAGCAGCGCGGCCGGGGGGACTTCCGGCTACACCTTC. Its protein product is CASSAAGGTSGYTF.

This rearrangement joins TRBV20-1 to TRBJ2-7; 7 bases agree with TRBD1. Germline V CDR1 and CDR2: DFQATT, SNEGSKA (reference sequence). The CDR3 loop spans 13 amino acids. V lost 6 bases, J lost 6 bases, and 11 bases stayed unmatched. CDR3 nucleotides: TGCAGTGCATCAGCGACAGGGTTAGGCGAGCAGTACTTC. Residues: CSASATGLGEQYF.

Worth noting for this clonotype: This could be a read error, since a much larger clone is one nucleotide away. The J gene is TRBJ1-1, the V gene TRBV30; D not resolved. The V end lost 8 bases, the J end lost 1 base, and 11 bases lay between the germline ends. The CDR3 loop spans 12 amino acids. CDR1 and CDR2 from the germline V gene are GTSNPN and SVGIG (reference sequence). The CDR3 here is CARKYKNTEAFF. Here the CDR3 DNA reads TGTGCCCGGAAATACAAGAACACTGAAGCTTTCTTT.

This chain connects TRBV7-9 to TRBJ1-1; D is ambiguous. Germline V gene data show CDR1 as SEHNR and CDR2 as FQNEAQ (reference sequence). V lost 0 bases and J lost 8, with 7 bases in between. This CDR3 contains 12 residues. The CDR3 is CASSLAHPEAFF. CDR3 bases: TGTGCCAGCAGCTTAGCCCACCCCGAAGCTTTCTTT.

The rearrangement links TRBV19 to TRBJ2-2; possible D gene TRBD2, 6 bases. V lost 3 bases and J lost 6, with 11 bases in between. Germline loops: CDR1 LNHDA, CDR2 SQIVND (reference sequence). The length of the CDR3 is 14 residues. The CDR3 region is CASSIGGVSGELFF. The CDR3 region has the DNA TGTGCCAGTAGTATCGGCGGGGTCTCCGGGGAGCTGTTTTTT. Full variable domain (rest looked up from reference TRBV19 and TRBJ2-2): DGGITQSPKYLFRKEGQNVTLSCEQNLNHDAMYWYRQDPGQGLRLIYYSQIVNDFQKGDIAEGYSVSREKKESFPLTVTSAQKNPTAFYLCASSIGGVSGELFFGEGSRLTVL.

In its sample, this clonotype was seen many times. The rearrangement links TRBV19 to TRBJ2-1; possibly TRBD1 or TRBD2 for D (6 bases each). The CDR3 loop spans 14 amino acids. Trimming stripped 7 bases from V and 4 bases from J, with 14 bases between. The germline CDR1 and CDR2 sequences are LNHDA and SQIVND (reference sequence). CDR3 loop: CASTQGGRYNEQFF. CDR3 in DNA: TGTGCCAGTACCCAAGGGGGGCGGTACAATGAGCAGTTCTTC.

This clonotype came up a few times. The rearrangement uses TRBV4-3 and TRBJ2-7; no clear D gene. Germline V gives CDR1 LGHNA, CDR2 YSLEER. Between the trimmed V and J ends, which lost 4 bases and 5 bases, there was a span of 12 bases. The CDR3 spans 13 residues. DNA of the CDR3: TGCGCCAGCAGCCCGGCCAGGTATCACGAGCAGTACTTC. Translating it yields CASSPARYHEQYF.

The rearrangement joins TRBV20-1 to TRBJ2-7; TRBD1 aligns across 9 bases. The ends lost 4 bases at V and 6 bases at J; junction bases unmatched: 7. The length of the CDR3 is 13 residues. CDR1 DFQATT and CDR2 SNEGSKA come from the germline V gene (reference sequence). CDR3 protein: CSATGQGNSEQYF. CDR3 in DNA: TGCAGTGCTACGGGACAGGGCAACAGCGAGCAGTACTTC.

V is TRBV7-3 and J is TRBJ2-3, with 7 bases matching TRBD2. The CDR3 runs to 15 residues. Trimming at V came to 1 base and at J to 2 bases, leaving 3 bases not matched to a gene. Germline V gene sequence: CDR1 SGHTA, CDR2 FQGTGA. The CDR3 DNA is TGTGCCAGCAGCTTAAATAGCGGGTTCACAGATACGCAGTATTTT. It translates to CASSLNSGFTDTQYF. Full variable domain (rest looked up from reference TRBV7-3 and TRBJ2-3): GAGVSQTPSNKVTEKGKYVELRCDPISGHTALYWYRQSLGQGPEFLIYFQGTGAADDSGLPNDRFFAVRPEGSVSTLKIQRTERGDSAVYLCASSLNSGFTDTQYFGPGTRLTVL.